Below, 26 T cell receptor beta chains from the same sample are listed, as sequenced in a study of identical twins. MiXCR was run by TCRdb on the 5' RACE reads, yielding one entry per CDR3 protein. Found here are hundreds of thousands of distinct CDR3 sequences, 9% to 15% of them singletons; the top ten hold around 1.5%. These data also featured in a second study, about yellow fever vaccine responses in identical twins.

The sample comprised PBMCs. The receptors were sampled from a woman between 18 and 30 years old in good health.

Here the CDR3 DNA reads TGTGCCACCAGCAGAGACCGGGACAGAGTGGACATTCAGTACTTC. Amino acid sequence: CATSRDRDRVDIQYF. This sequence joins TRBV15 and TRBJ2-4, with 7 bases fitting TRBD1. This CDR3 has 15 residues. Trimming cost V 0 bases and J 8 bases; bases outside gene matches: 7. Germline lookup yields CDR1 LNHNV and CDR2 YYDKDF (reference sequence).

The chain couples TRBV2 to TRBJ2-3; D ambiguous. The CDR3 is made up of 15 amino acids. Trimming took 6 bases from V and 2 from J, leaving 15 bases between them. Germline V gene lookup returns CDR1 SNHLY and CDR2 FYNNEI. CDR3 residues: CASRGFLDHTDTQYF. The CDR3 coding sequence is TGTGCCAGCAGGGGGTTTTTGGACCACACAGATACGCAGTATTTT.

This clonotype was detected only a few times. The chain employs TRBV20-1 and TRBJ2-2, with 9 bases lining up with TRBD2. The J segment lost 6 bases and the V segment lost 1 base, leaving 6 bases of the junction unmatched. This CDR3 contains 15 residues. The germline V gene encodes CDR1 DFQATT and CDR2 SNEGSKA (reference sequence). The DNA for the CDR3 is TGCAGTGCTAGAGGGGGCAGCGGGGGGCCCGGGGAGCTGTTTTTT. It is translated as CSARGGSGGPGELFF.

The gene calls are TRBV13 and TRBJ1-2, with 7 bases identical to TRBD1. V lost 5 bases to trimming and J lost 6 bases; unmatched junction nucleotides: 15. Germline V gene sequence: CDR1 PRHDT, CDR2 FYEKMQ (reference sequence). This CDR3 contains 16 residues. CDR3 DNA sequence: TGTGCCAGCAGCCAGGGGGTAGGCGTTACAGAAGATGGCTACACCTTC. Translation gives CASSQGVGVTEDGYTF.

The CDR3 nucleotides are TGTGCCAGCAGTTCAACTAGCGGGAGGGCAGAGACCCAGTACTTC. The encoded protein is CASSSTSGRAETQYF. The rearrangement uses TRBV2 and TRBJ2-5, with 13 bases fitting TRBD2. The germline V gene encodes CDR1 SNHLY and CDR2 FYNNEI. The CDR3 sequence is 15 residues long. V lost 5 bases, J lost 4 bases, and 4 bases stayed unmatched.

The chain uses TRBV12-3 or TRBV12-4 and TRBJ1-6; D is possibly TRBD1 (5 bases). The CDR3 runs 13 residues. V was shortened by 5 bases and J by 11 bases, with 13 bases between the two germline ends. CDR3 residues: CASSPFGGAPLHF. CDR3 DNA sequence: TGTGCCAGCAGTCCCTTCGGGGGGGCACCCCTCCACTTT.

The chain joins TRBV12-3 or TRBV12-4 to TRBJ2-7; no clear D. CDR3 length: 15 amino acids. Between the trimmed V and J ends, which lost 3 bases and 5 bases, there was a span of 17 bases. CDR3 sequence: CASSFGLILVNEQYF. The CDR3 DNA sequence: TGTGCCAGCAGTTTCGGGCTAATTTTGGTCAACGAGCAGTACTTC.

The chain links TRBV18 to TRBJ1-4; D ambiguous. Germline CDR1 KGHSH, CDR2 LQKENI. CDR3 size: 15 residues. V shed 2 bases and J shed 5 bases, with 12 bases lying between them. The CDR3 coding sequence is TGTGCCAGCTCACCAATGGACGCCAGAAATGAAAAACTGTTTTTT. This encodes CASSPMDARNEKLFF.

The rearrangement joins TRBV20-1 to TRBJ2-7, with D tentatively TRBD1 or TRBD2 (5 bases each). The CDR3 is made up of 15 amino acids. CDR1 is DFQATT and CDR2 is SNEGSKA in the germline V gene (reference sequence). Trimming stripped 3 bases from V and 0 bases from J, with 15 bases between. The CDR3 reads CSASSLGGSSYEQYV. The CDR3 coding sequence is TGCAGTGCTAGCTCTCTTGGGGGAAGCTCCTACGAGCAGTACGTC.

Only a few counts were recorded for this clonotype. V and J are TRBV27 and TRBJ1-5; 9 nucleotides match TRBD1. Trimming cost V 5 bases and J 0 bases; bases outside gene matches: 5. Germline V lookup: CDR1 MNHEY, CDR2 SMNVEV (reference sequence). There are 16 residues in the CDR3. The CDR3 sequence: CASSRTGGVSNQPQHF. In nucleotides, the CDR3 is TGTGCCAGCAGTAGAACAGGGGGCGTTAGCAATCAGCCCCAGCATTTT.

This chain connects TRBV6-5 to TRBJ2-1; TRBD2 matches 9 bases. The CDR3 runs to 17 residues. Trimming removed 0 bases from V and 1 base from J; junction bases left unmatched: 4. CDR1 is MNHEY, CDR2 SVGAGI, per germline. The CDR3 nucleotides are TGTGCCAGCAGTTACTCTATAGCGGGAGTTTCCTACAATGAGCAGTTCTTC. This codes for CASSYSIAGVSYNEQFF.

This clonotype came up a few times. This chain connects TRBV6-5 to TRBJ2-3; D possibly matches TRBD1 or TRBD2 (5 bases each). The CDR3 has 15 amino acids. CDR1 MNHEY and CDR2 SVGAGI come from the germline V gene. The V end lost 0 bases, the J end lost 2 bases, and 9 bases lay between the germline ends. CDR3 loop: CASSYSGTYTDTQYF. In nucleotides, the CDR3 is TGTGCCAGCAGTTACTCGGGGACCTACACAGATACGCAGTATTTT.

This clonotype was observed at least ten times. The CDR3 coding sequence is TGTGCCAGCAGTTTGGGACGGACTAGCGGGACAGATACGCAGTATTTT. This codes for CASSLGRTSGTDTQYF. The J gene is TRBJ2-3, the V gene TRBV27, with 11 bases matching TRBD2. Germline-derived CDR1 and CDR2 are MNHEY and SMNVEV (reference sequence). The CDR3 is made up of 16 amino acids. V gave up 3 bases and J gave up 3 bases; unmatched junction bases: 5.

The rearrangement joins TRBV4-1 to TRBJ1-1; TRBD1 is a possible D gene (6 bases). CDR3 length: 15 amino acids. Per germline, CDR1 MGHRA and CDR2 YSYEKL. V shed 5 bases and J shed 0 bases, with 13 bases lying between them. The CDR3 protein is CASSEGGGLNTEAFF. The CDR3, as DNA: TGCGCCAGCAGCGAAGGGGGAGGGTTGAACACTGAAGCTTTCTTT.

The rearrangement links TRBV6-5 to TRBJ2-7, with 7 bases aligning to TRBD2. V was clipped by 2 bases and J by 6 bases; unmatched bases: 7. This CDR3 is 14 amino acids long. Germline CDR1 is MNHEY and CDR2 is SVGAGI. Here the CDR3 DNA reads TGTGCCAGCAGTTACAGCGGGATAGAGGGCGAGCAGTACTTC. Its protein is CASSYSGIEGEQYF.

This clonotype was detected a few times. The J gene is TRBJ2-3, the V gene TRBV5-6, with 8 bases matching TRBD2. Germline-derived CDR1 and CDR2 are SGHDT and YYEEEE. The V and J ends lost 6 bases and 4 bases, in that order; junction bases with no gene match: 13. The CDR3 consists of 16 residues. This CDR3 is CASISLGLAVPDTQYF. The CDR3 DNA reads TGTGCCAGCATCTCCCTCGGACTAGCCGTCCCAGATACGCAGTATTTT. Complete variable domain (other parts from reference TRBV5-6 and TRBJ2-3): DAGVTQSPTHLIKTRGQQVTLRCSPKSGHDTVSWYQQALGQGPQFIFQYYEEEERQRGNFPDRFSGHQFPNYSSELNVNALLLGDSALYLCASISLGLAVPDTQYFGPGTRLTVL.

This clonotype occurred many times. The genes are TRBV20-1 and TRBJ2-4; possible D gene TRBD2, 6 bases. Germline CDR1 and CDR2: DFQATT and SNEGSKA (reference sequence). CDR3 length: 15 amino acids. V was cut by 5 bases and J by 6 bases, with 20 bases left in between. The CDR3 reads CSAPRDPRGGNIQYF. CDR3 sequence (DNA): TGCAGTGCTCCCAGAGACCCACGGGGAGGAAACATTCAGTACTTC.

In its sample, this clonotype was seen a few times. The gene calls are TRBV12-3 or TRBV12-4 and TRBJ1-4; possibly TRBD1 for D (5 bases). Trimming pared 8 bases from V and 4 bases from J, leaving 17 bases between. This CDR3 is built from 15 residues. The DNA for the CDR3 is TGTGCCAGCGGAGGGACCCGGAGGGTTAATGAAAAACTGTTTTTT. The encoded protein is CASGGTRRVNEKLFF.

The rearrangement links TRBV12-3 or TRBV12-4 to TRBJ2-1, with 7 nucleotides matching TRBD2. Trimming took 3 bases from V and 6 from J; bases not matched to a gene: 5. This CDR3 spans 14 amino acids. The CDR3: CASSFGGTTNEQFF. CDR3 bases: TGTGCCAGCAGTTTCGGGGGGACTACCAATGAGCAGTTCTTC.

This clonotype was found a few times. The chain recombines TRBV4-1 with TRBJ2-1, with 8 positions matching TRBD2. There are 17 residues in the CDR3. The junction had 11 bases not matched to a gene; V was cut back by 3 bases and J by 4 bases. Germline V gene data show CDR1 as MGHRA and CDR2 as YSYEKL. CDR3 sequence reads: CASSQEPGLAGYNEQFF. The CDR3 nucleotides read TGCGCCAGCAGCCAGGAACCCGGACTAGCCGGTTACAATGAGCAGTTCTTC.

This clonotype was seen a handful of times. CDR3 sequence (DNA): TGCGCCAGCAGCCCCGCGGGACGGACTAGCGACGAGCAGTACTTC. Its protein product is CASSPAGRTSDEQYF. The V and J genes are TRBV4-1 and TRBJ2-7, with 9 bases matching TRBD2. Germline CDR1 MGHRA, CDR2 YSYEKL. J was trimmed by 5 bases and V by 4 bases; bases with no gene match: 9. The CDR3 is 15 amino acids.

This clonotype was detected ten times or more. V usage is TRBV29-1 and J usage is TRBJ1-1; no definite D call. Per germline, CDR1 SQVTM and CDR2 ANQGSEA. The V and J ends lost 7 bases and 5 bases respectively, with 11 bases between them. This CDR3 region has 11 residues. The CDR3 nucleotides read TGCAGCGGTTCCGGACTGACTGAAGCTTTCTTT. Translation gives CSGSGLTEAFF.

This clonotype occurred a few times. The genes are TRBV13 and TRBJ2-1; 8 bases fit TRBD2. This CDR3 spans 14 amino acids. The V gene's germline CDR1 is PRHDT and CDR2 FYEKMQ (reference sequence). After removal of 5 bases from V and 8 bases from J, the junction contained 8 bases not matched to a gene. The CDR3, as DNA: TGTGCCAGCAGCGCCCGCCCGACTAGCGATGAGCAGTTCTTC. The encoded protein is CASSARPTSDEQFF.

V is TRBV7-9 and J is TRBJ2-3; a possible D gene is TRBD1 (6 bases). The germline CDR1 and CDR2 sequences are SEHNR and FQNEAQ (reference sequence). This CDR3 spans 16 amino acids. V was clipped by 5 bases and J by 5 bases, with 20 bases between them. The CDR3 DNA sequence: TGTGCCAGCAGCAAAAAGGACAGTTTGGGGGTAGATACGCAGTATTTT. Protein sequence: CASSKKDSLGVDTQYF.

This clonotype has at least ten counts. The genes are TRBV6-5 and TRBJ1-6; no clear D gene. With 3 bases removed from V and 7 bases from J, the gap between germline ends came to 10 bases. The CDR3 is 14 amino acids. CDR1 is MNHEY, CDR2 SVGAGI, per germline. The CDR3 loop reads CASSYAVENSPLHF. CDR3 DNA: TGTGCCAGCAGTTATGCGGTGGAGAATTCACCCCTCCACTTT.

A few counts support this clonotype. This chain links TRBV5-1 with TRBJ2-2; TRBD1 is a possible D gene (5 bases). The CDR3 spans 14 residues. Germline loops: CDR1 SGHRS, CDR2 YFSETQ. V was shortened by 4 bases and J by 2 bases, with 9 bases between the two germline ends. CDR3 DNA: TGCGCCAGCAGCACAGGACATAACACCGGGGAGCTGTTTTTT. Translating gives CASSTGHNTGELFF.